The present TCR beta chain was sequenced within a study of cytomegalovirus exposure and HLA in healthy donors. This clone was observed once. The data were produced by immunoSEQ multiplex PCR, yet TCRdb's version contains in-frame clones alone and is incomplete. The sample records 180,000 or so clones, about 79% being singletons. V gave up 0 bases and J gave up 4 bases; unmatched junction bases: 13. The germline gives CDR1 SGHTA, CDR2 FQGNSA. The CDR3 spans 18 residues. Sample: PBMCs. This chain links TRBV7-2 with TRBJ1-2; 8 nucleotides match TRBD1. The clonotype comes from a woman younger than 45 in good health and CMV-seropositive. The CDR3 protein is CASSLALRAGGASYGYTF. Here the CDR3 DNA reads TGTGCCAGCAGCTTAGCGCTAAGGGCAGGGGGCGCGAGCTATGGCTACACCTTC.